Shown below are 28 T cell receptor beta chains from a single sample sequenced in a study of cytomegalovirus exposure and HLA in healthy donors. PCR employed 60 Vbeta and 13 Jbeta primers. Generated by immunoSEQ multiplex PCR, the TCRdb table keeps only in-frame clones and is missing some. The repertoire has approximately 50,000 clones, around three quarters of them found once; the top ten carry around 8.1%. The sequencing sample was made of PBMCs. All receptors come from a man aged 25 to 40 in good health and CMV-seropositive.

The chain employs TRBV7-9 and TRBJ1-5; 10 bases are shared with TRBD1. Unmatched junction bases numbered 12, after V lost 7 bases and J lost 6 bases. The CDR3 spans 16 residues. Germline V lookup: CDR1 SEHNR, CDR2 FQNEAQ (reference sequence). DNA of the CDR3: TGTGCCAGCAACAAATGGACAGGGGGTAGAGGTCAGCCCCAGCATTTT. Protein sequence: CASNKWTGGRGQPQHF.

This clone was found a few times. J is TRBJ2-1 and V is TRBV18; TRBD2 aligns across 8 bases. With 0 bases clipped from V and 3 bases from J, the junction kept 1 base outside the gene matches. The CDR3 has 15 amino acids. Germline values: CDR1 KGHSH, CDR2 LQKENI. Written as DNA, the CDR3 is TGTGCCAGCTCACCACCGAGCGGGAGCTACAATGAGCAGTTCTTC. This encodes CASSPPSGSYNEQFF.

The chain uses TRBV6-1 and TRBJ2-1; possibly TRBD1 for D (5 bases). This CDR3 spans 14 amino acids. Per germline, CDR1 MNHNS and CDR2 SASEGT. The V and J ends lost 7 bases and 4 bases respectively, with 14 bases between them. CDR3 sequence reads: CASTQVLPYNEQFF. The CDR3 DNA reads TGTGCCAGCACACAGGTGTTGCCATACAATGAGCAGTTCTTC.

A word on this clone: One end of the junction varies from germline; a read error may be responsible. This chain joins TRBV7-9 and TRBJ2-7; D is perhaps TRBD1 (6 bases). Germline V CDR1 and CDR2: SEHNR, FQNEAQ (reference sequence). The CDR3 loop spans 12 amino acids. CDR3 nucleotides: TGTTCCAGCCGGGACATGTCCTACGAGCAGTACTTC. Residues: CSSRDMSYEQYF.

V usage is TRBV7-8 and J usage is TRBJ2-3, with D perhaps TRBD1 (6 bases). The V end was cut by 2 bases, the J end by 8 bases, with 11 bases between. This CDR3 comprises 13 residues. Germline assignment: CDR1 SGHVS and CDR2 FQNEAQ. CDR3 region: CASSLMGAGTQYF. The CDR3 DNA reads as TGTGCCAGCAGCTTAATGGGGGCCGGTACGCAGTATTTT.

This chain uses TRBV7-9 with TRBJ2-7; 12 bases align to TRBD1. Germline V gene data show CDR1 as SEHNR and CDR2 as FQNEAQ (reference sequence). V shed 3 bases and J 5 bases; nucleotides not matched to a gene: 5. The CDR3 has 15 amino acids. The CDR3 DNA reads TGTGCCAGCAGCTTCAGGGGACAGGGGGCGAACGAGCAGTACTTC. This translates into CASSFRGQGANEQYF.

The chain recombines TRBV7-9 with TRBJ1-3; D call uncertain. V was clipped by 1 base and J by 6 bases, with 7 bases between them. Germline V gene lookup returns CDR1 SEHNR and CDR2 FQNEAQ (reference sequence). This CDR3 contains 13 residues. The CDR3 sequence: CASSLVQINTIYF. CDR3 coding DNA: TGTGCCAGCAGCTTAGTCCAGATAAACACCATATATTTT.

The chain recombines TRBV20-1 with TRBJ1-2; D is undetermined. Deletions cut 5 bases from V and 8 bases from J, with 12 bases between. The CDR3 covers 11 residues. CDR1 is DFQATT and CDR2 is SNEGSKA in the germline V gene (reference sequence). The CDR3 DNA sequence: TGCAGTGCTTGGTCGTTGGGCGGCTACACCTTC. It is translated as CSAWSLGGYTF.

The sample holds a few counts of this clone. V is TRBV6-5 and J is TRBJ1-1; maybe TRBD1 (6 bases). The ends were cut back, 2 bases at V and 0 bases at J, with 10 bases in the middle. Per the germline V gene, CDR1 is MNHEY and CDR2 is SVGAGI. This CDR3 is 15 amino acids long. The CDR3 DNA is TGTGCCAGCAGTTACGGGGGACACGTGAACACTGAAGCTTTCTTT. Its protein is CASSYGGHVNTEAFF.

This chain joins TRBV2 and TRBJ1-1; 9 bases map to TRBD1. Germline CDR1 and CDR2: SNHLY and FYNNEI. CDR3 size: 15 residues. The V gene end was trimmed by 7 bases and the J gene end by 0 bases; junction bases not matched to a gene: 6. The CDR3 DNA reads TGTGCCAGCACCCGGGACAGGGACATGAACACTGAAGCTTTCTTT. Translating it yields CASTRDRDMNTEAFF. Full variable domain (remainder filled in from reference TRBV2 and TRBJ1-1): EPEVTQTPSHQVTQMGQEVILRCVPISNHLYFYWYRQILGQKVEFLVSFYNNEISEKSEIFDDQFSVERPDGSNFTLKIRSTKLEDSAMYFCASTRDRDMNTEAFFGQGTRLTVV.

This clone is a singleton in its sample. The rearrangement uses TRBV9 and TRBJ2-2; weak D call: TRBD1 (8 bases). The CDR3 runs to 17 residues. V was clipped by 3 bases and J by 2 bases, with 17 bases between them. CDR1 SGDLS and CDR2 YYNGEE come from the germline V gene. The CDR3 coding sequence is TGTGCCAGCAGCGGCCGACAGGGGAGGGCTAACACCGGGGAGCTGTTTTTT. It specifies CASSGRQGRANTGELFF. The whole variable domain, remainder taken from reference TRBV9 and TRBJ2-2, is DSGVTQTPKHLITATGQRVTLRCSPRSGDLSVYWYQQSLDQGLQFLIQYYNGEERAKGNILERFSAQQFPDLHSELNLSSLELGDSALYFCASSGRQGRANTGELFFGEGSRLTVL.

CDR3 region: CASSFGGSDYEQYF. CDR3 DNA: TGTGCCAGCAGCTTCGGGGGGAGCGACTACGAGCAGTACTTC. The J gene is TRBJ2-7, the V gene TRBV7-9, with 7 bases lining up with TRBD2. This CDR3 has 14 amino acids. The V segment lost 3 bases and the J segment 3 bases; nucleotides outside the gene matches: 5. Germline CDR1 reads SEHNR; CDR2 reads FQNEAQ (reference sequence). Combining the CDR3 with reference TRBV7-9 and TRBJ2-7 gives the whole variable domain DTGVSQNPRHKITKRGQNVTFRCDPISEHNRLYWYRQTLGQGPEFLTYFQNEAQLEKSRLLSDRFSAERPKGSFSTLEIQRTEQGDSAMYLCASSFGGSDYEQYFGPGTRLTVT.

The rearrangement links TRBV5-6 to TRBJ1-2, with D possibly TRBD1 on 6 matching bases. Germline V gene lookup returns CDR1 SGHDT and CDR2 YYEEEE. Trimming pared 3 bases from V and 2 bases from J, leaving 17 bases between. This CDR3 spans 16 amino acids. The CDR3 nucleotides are TGTGCCAGCAGCTATTCAAACGGACAGAGGAACTATGGCTACACCTTC. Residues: CASSYSNGQRNYGYTF.

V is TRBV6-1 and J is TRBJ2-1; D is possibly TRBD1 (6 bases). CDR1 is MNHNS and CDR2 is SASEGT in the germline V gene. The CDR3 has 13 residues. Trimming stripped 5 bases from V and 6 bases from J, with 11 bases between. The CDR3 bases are TGTGCCAGCAGTTCACAGGGCTTCAATGAGCAGTTCTTC. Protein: CASSSQGFNEQFF.

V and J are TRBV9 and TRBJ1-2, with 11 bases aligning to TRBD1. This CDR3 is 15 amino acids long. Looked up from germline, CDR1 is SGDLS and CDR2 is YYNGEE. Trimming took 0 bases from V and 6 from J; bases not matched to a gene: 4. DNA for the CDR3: TGTGCCAGCAGCGTAGAAGGACAGGGGGCGGATGGCTACACCTTC. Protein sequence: CASSVEGQGADGYTF.

CDR3 loop: CASSSGTRSTDTQYF. CDR3 bases: TGCGCCAGCAGTTCCGGGACTCGATCCACAGATACGCAGTATTTT. This chain joins TRBV5-1 and TRBJ2-3, with TRBD2 as a possible D gene (6 bases). V dropped 5 bases and J dropped 2 bases, with 15 bases sitting between them. Germline CDR1 SGHRS, CDR2 YFSETQ. This CDR3 region has 15 residues.

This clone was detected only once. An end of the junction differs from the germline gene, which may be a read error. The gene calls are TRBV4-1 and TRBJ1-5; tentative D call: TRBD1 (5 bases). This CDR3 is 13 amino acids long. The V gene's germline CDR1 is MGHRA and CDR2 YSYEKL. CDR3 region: CASSFPQGQLQHF. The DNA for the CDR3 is TGCGCCAGCAGCTTCCCCCAGGGTCAGCTCCAGCATTTT.

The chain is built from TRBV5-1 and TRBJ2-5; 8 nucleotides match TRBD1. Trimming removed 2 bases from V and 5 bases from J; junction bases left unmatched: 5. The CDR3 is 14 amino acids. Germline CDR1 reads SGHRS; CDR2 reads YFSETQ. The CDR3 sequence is CASSLQGEEETQYF. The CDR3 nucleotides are TGCGCCAGCAGCTTACAGGGGGAGGAGGAGACCCAGTACTTC.

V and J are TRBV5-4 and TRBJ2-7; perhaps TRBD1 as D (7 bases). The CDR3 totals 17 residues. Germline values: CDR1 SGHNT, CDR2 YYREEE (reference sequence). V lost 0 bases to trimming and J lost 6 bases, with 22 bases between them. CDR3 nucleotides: TGTGCCAGCAGCTTGGGGACAGGTCCGAGCGGGCATCTCGAGCAGTACTTC. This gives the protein CASSLGTGPSGHLEQYF.

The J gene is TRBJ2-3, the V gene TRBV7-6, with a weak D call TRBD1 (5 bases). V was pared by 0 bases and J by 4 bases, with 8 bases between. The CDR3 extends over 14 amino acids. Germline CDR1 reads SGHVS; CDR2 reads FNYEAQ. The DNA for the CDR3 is TGTGCCAGCAGCTTAGCGGGGCCGGCAGATACGCAGTATTTT. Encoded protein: CASSLAGPADTQYF.

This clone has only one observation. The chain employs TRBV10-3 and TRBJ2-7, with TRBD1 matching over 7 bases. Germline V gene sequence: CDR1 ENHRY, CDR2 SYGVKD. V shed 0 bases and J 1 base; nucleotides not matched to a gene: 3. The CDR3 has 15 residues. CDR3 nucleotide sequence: TGTGCCATCAGTGAGTCAGGGACAGCTTCCTACGAGCAGTACTTC. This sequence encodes CAISESGTASYEQYF.

CDR3 loop: CASSLADRGLSEQYF. In DNA form, the CDR3 reads TGCGCCAGCAGCTTGGCCGACAGGGGACTCTCCGAGCAGTACTTC. V usage is TRBV5-1 and J usage is TRBJ2-7, with 8 bases aligning to TRBD1. Germline CDR1 SGHRS, CDR2 YFSETQ. The CDR3 has 15 amino acids. Trimming removed 0 bases from V and 6 bases from J; junction bases left unmatched: 8.

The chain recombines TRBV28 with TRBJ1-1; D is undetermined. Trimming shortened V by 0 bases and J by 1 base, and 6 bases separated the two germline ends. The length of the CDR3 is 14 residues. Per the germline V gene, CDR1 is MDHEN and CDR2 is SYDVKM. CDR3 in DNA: TGTGCCAGCAGTTTATGGGCAAAGAACACTGAAGCTTTCTTT. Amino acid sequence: CASSLWAKNTEAFF. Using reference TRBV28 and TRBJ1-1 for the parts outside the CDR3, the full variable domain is DVKVTQSSRYLVKRTGEKVFLECVQDMDHENMFWYRQDPGLGLRLIYFSYDVKMKEKGDIPEGYSVSREKKERFSLILESASTNQTSMYLCASSLWAKNTEAFFGQGTRLTVV.

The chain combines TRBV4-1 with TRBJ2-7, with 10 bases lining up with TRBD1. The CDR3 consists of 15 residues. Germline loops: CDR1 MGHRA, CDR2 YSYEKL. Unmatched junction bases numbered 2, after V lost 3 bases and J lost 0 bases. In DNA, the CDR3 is TGCGCCAGCAGCCAGGGGACAGGGGACTCCTACGAGCAGTACTTC. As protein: CASSQGTGDSYEQYF.

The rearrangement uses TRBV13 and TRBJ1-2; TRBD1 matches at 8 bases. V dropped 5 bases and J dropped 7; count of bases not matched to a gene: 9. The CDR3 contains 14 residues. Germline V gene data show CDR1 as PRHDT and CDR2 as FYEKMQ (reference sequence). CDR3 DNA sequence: TGTGCCAGCAGCCTAGCAGGGGGCGGTGGTGGCTACACCTTC. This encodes CASSLAGGGGGYTF.

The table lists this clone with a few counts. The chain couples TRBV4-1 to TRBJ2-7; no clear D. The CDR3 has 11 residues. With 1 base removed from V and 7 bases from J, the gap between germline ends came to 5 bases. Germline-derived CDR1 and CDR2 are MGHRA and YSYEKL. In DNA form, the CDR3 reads TGCGCCAGCAGCCAAGCCGGTGAGCAGTACTTC. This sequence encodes CASSQAGEQYF.

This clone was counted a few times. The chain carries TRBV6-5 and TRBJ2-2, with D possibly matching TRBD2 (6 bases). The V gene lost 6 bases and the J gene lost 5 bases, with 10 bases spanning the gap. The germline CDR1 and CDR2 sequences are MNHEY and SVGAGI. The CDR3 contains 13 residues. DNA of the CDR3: TGTGCCAGCAGCGGGGGAGAAACCGGGGAGCTGTTTTTT. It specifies CASSGGETGELFF.

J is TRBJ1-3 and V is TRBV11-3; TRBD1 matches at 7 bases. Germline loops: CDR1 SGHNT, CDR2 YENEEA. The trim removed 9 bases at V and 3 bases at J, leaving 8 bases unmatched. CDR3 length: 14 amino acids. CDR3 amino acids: CARNRGSGGNTIYF. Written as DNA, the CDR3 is TGTGCCAGGAACAGGGGCTCCGGTGGAAACACCATATATTTT.